These 12 T cell receptor beta chains were sequenced from one sample in a study of identical twins. Via MiXCR, TCRdb re-called the 5' RACE reads, giving one row per CDR3 protein. In the table there are 1.5 million to 2 million distinct CDR3 sequences, around 29% of which are singletons. The sequenced sample was cord blood. The receptor source for this set is a newborn girl in good health.

In this sample, this clonotype turned up a few times. This chain joins TRBV20-1 and TRBJ1-2, with 10 bases fitting TRBD1. This CDR3 region has 13 residues. The ends lost 6 bases at V and 4 bases at J; junction bases unmatched: 5. CDR1 and CDR2 from the germline V gene are DFQATT and SNEGSKA (reference sequence). The CDR3 loop is CSALGTGAYGYTF. CDR3 in DNA: TGCAGTGCCCTAGGGACAGGGGCCTATGGCTACACCTTC.

The chain recombines TRBV28 with TRBJ2-5; D call uncertain. Per germline, CDR1 MDHEN and CDR2 SYDVKM. Between the trimmed V and J ends, which lost 2 bases and 0 bases, there was a span of 19 bases. This CDR3 region has 18 residues. CDR3 in DNA: TGTGCCAGCAGTTTAGTGGTTGATTCAGGTGAAGACCAAGAGACCCAGTACTTC. Protein product: CASSLVVDSGEDQETQYF.

V is TRBV5-4 and J is TRBJ2-3; tentative D call: TRBD1 (7 bases). V shed 4 bases and J shed 5 bases, with 17 bases lying between them. Germline-derived CDR1 and CDR2 are SGHNT and YYREEE (reference sequence). The CDR3 is 15 amino acids. DNA of the CDR3: TGTGCCAGCAGCCCAGGGGGGCCATATATAGATACGCAGTATTTT. Translated, it gives CASSPGGPYIDTQYF.

The rearrangement joins TRBV6-5 to TRBJ2-1, with TRBD2 identical over 10 bases. Looked up from germline, CDR1 is MNHEY and CDR2 is SVGAGI. Trimming removed 0 bases from V and 8 bases from J; junction bases left unmatched: 10. The CDR3 spans 17 residues. CDR3 residues: CASSYSKVLAGVHEQFF. The CDR3 DNA reads as TGTGCCAGCAGTTACTCGAAAGTCCTAGCGGGAGTCCATGAGCAGTTCTTC.

To note about this clonotype: This may come from a read error, since a much larger clone is one base off. The V gene is TRBV6-6, the J gene TRBJ1-1; the D gene is possibly TRBD1 (5 bases). The CDR3 runs to 12 residues. Germline values: CDR1 MNHNY, CDR2 SVGAGI (reference sequence). The V end was cut by 2 bases, the J end by 6 bases, with 7 bases between. The CDR3 is CASSYGDAEAFF. The CDR3 region has the DNA TGTGCCAGCAGTTACGGGGACGCTGAAGCTTTCTTT.

This clonotype was found a few times. The chain links TRBV20-1 to TRBJ1-2; D uncertain. The CDR3 runs 10 residues. Germline assignment: CDR1 DFQATT and CDR2 SNEGSKA (reference sequence). V lost 5 bases, J lost 4 bases, and 5 bases lay in between. The CDR3 spells CSAPLYGYTF. CDR3 bases: TGCAGTGCTCCACTCTATGGCTACACCTTC.

This clonotype turned up a few times. This chain uses TRBV15 with TRBJ2-3; 8 bases align to TRBD2. This CDR3 contains 15 residues. Germline V lookup: CDR1 LNHNV, CDR2 YYDKDF (reference sequence). V dropped 7 bases and J dropped 0; count of bases not matched to a gene: 6. The chain's CDR3 is CATNTSGPSTDTQYF. The CDR3 nucleotides are TGTGCCACCAACACTAGCGGCCCTAGCACAGATACGCAGTATTTT. Full variable domain (remainder filled in from reference TRBV15 and TRBJ2-3): DAMVIQNPRYQVTQFGKPVTLSCSQTLNHNVMYWYQQKSSQAPKLLFHYYDKDFNNEADTPDNFQSRRPNTSFCFLDIRSPGLGDTAMYLCATNTSGPSTDTQYFGPGTRLTVL.

The chain is built from TRBV28 and TRBJ2-7; D remains ambiguous. CDR1 and CDR2 from the germline V gene are MDHEN and SYDVKM. This CDR3 comprises 13 residues. Trimming stripped 6 bases from V and 2 bases from J, with 11 bases between. DNA for the CDR3: TGTGCCAGCAGATCGACTCCTACCTACGAGCAGTACTTC. It yields the protein CASRSTPTYEQYF.

This clonotype was detected only once. The junction differs from germline at one of its ends, possibly a read error. The chain couples TRBV10-3 to TRBJ2-3; 15 bases map to TRBD2. CDR1 and CDR2 from the germline V gene are ENHRY and SYGVKD. The CDR3 has 18 residues. CDR3 nucleotides: TGTGCCCTCAGTGAAAGGGGACTAGCGGGAGGAGGCACAGATACGCAGTATTTT. Encoded protein: CALSERGLAGGGTDTQYF.

This clonotype was seen ten or more times. The gene calls are TRBV10-3 and TRBJ2-3; D not resolved. The CDR3 extends over 11 amino acids. Trimming removed 8 bases from V and 4 bases from J, with 7 bases in between. The germline V gene has CDR1 ENHRY and CDR2 SYGVKD. In DNA form, the CDR3 reads TGTGCCATCGCGCGAGCAGATACGCAGTATTTT. Residues: CAIARADTQYF.

The table lists this clonotype with a few counts. The J gene is TRBJ1-1, the V gene TRBV6-6; TRBD1 might be the D (5 bases). The germline V and J ends were trimmed by 2 bases and 5 bases, with 12 bases remaining between them. Per the germline V gene, CDR1 is MNHNY and CDR2 is SVGAGI (reference sequence). This CDR3 has 14 residues. The CDR3 nucleotides are TGTGCCAGCAGTTACGACCCCAGGGTAACTGAAGCTTTCTTT. It yields the protein CASSYDPRVTEAFF.

The chain links TRBV13 to TRBJ2-3, with 8 bases matching TRBD2. The germline V gene encodes CDR1 PRHDT and CDR2 FYEKMQ (reference sequence). CDR3 length: 18 residues. The trim removed 1 base at V and 0 bases at J, leaving 9 bases unmatched. CDR3 residues: CASSLAMLAGASTDTQYF. The CDR3 DNA reads as TGTGCCAGCAGCTTAGCCATGCTAGCGGGTGCTAGCACAGATACGCAGTATTTT.